The 21 T cell receptor beta chains listed next were all sequenced from one sample in a study of blood T cell repertoires in COVID-19. Some clones are missing from TCRdb's copy, which holds only in-frame ones; the method was immunoSEQ multiplex PCR. The profile covers over 150,000 clones, with around 83% appearing a single time and more than 0.85% taken by the ten largest. Specimen: peripheral blood. Source of these receptors: a man in his forties with acute or convalescent COVID-19.

This clone appeared once. This chain joins TRBV9 and TRBJ2-3; 9 positions agree with TRBD2. The CDR3 is made up of 17 amino acids. The V gene's germline CDR1 is SGDLS and CDR2 YYNGEE. With 1 base clipped from V and 0 bases from J, the junction kept 6 bases outside the gene matches. The CDR3 protein is CASSVQPTSGSTDTQYF. CDR3 DNA: TGTGCCAGCAGCGTACAACCGACTAGCGGTAGCACAGATACGCAGTATTTT.

The chain employs TRBV9 and TRBJ2-3, with D possibly being TRBD1 (6 bases). CDR1 and CDR2 from the germline V gene are SGDLS and YYNGEE. The V and J ends lost 1 base and 5 bases respectively, with 14 bases between them. CDR3 size: 15 residues. The CDR3, as DNA: TGTGCCAGCAGCGTAAGGACAGACCCCGGAGATACGCAGTATTTT. It translates to CASSVRTDPGDTQYF.

The table lists this clone with a few counts. The J gene is TRBJ2-2, the V gene TRBV5-6; unclear D gene. Trimming pared 5 bases from V and 0 bases from J, leaving 11 bases between. This CDR3 contains 15 residues. Germline loops: CDR1 SGHDT, CDR2 YYEEEE. CDR3 DNA: TGTGCCAGCAGATCTTTAGAGACGAACACCGGGGAGCTGTTTTTT. Amino acid sequence: CASRSLETNTGELFF. The full variable domain, completed using reference TRBV5-6 and TRBJ2-2, is DAGVTQSPTHLIKTRGQQVTLRCSPKSGHDTVSWYQQALGQGPQFIFQYYEEEERQRGNFPDRFSGHQFPNYSSELNVNALLLGDSALYLCASRSLETNTGELFFGEGSRLTVL.

The V gene is TRBV28, the J gene TRBJ1-2; the D gene is possibly TRBD1 (5 bases). Germline V gene data show CDR1 as MDHEN and CDR2 as SYDVKM. The CDR3 loop spans 17 amino acids. V dropped 3 bases and J dropped 7 bases, with 24 bases sitting between them. In DNA form, the CDR3 reads TGTGCCAGCAGTTTGGTAGGGGCGAGGTTGTTGTTGCGTGGCTACACCTTC. This encodes CASSLVGARLLLRGYTF.

The CDR3 DNA reads as TGTGCCAGTAGTTTTCCCTACGCGACAGACTCTGGAAACACCATATATTTT. Its protein product is CASSFPYATDSGNTIYF. The chain combines TRBV19 with TRBJ1-3; tentative D call: TRBD1 (5 bases). Germline V lookup: CDR1 LNHDA, CDR2 SQIVND (reference sequence). V was shortened by 5 bases and J by 0 bases, with 17 bases between the two germline ends. CDR3 length: 17 amino acids.

The chain is built from TRBV5-1 and TRBJ2-2; D unresolved. CDR1 and CDR2 (germline): SGHRS, YFSETQ. The germline V and J ends were trimmed by 0 bases and 7 bases, with 7 bases remaining between them. The CDR3 length is 13 residues. CDR3 amino acids: CASSLESVGELFF. DNA of the CDR3: TGCGCCAGCAGCTTGGAGAGCGTCGGGGAGCTGTTTTTT.

The chain is built from TRBV3-1 (or the pseudogene TRBV3-2) and TRBJ2-3; D may be TRBD2 (6 bases). Trimming stripped 3 bases from V and 10 bases from J, with 23 bases between. The CDR3 covers 16 residues. CDR1 is LGHDT, CDR2 YNNKEL, per germline (reference sequence). The CDR3 here is CASSQSGAGPGLPQYF. In nucleotides, the CDR3 is TGTGCCAGCAGCCAGTCCGGGGCGGGGCCTGGATTGCCGCAGTATTTT.

The rearrangement uses TRBV18 and TRBJ1-2, with D perhaps TRBD1 (6 bases). Trimming shortened V by 2 bases and J by 4 bases, and 11 bases separated the two germline ends. Germline V lookup: CDR1 KGHSH, CDR2 LQKENI. This CDR3 is 14 amino acids long. The DNA of the CDR3 is TGTGCCAGCTCACCAAATCCAGGGGCCTATGGCTACACCTTC. Translating gives CASSPNPGAYGYTF.

The chain is built from TRBV3-1 (or the pseudogene TRBV3-2) and TRBJ1-1; 8 bases agree with TRBD1. The CDR3 is made up of 13 amino acids. J lost 13 bases, V lost 0 bases, and 7 bases had no gene match. The V gene's germline CDR1 is LGHDT and CDR2 YNNKEL (reference sequence). This CDR3 reads CASSQDYGTGLFF. The CDR3 DNA follows: TGTGCCAGCAGCCAAGACTACGGGACAGGTCTTTTCTTT.

This clone has just one count. The chain recombines TRBV2 with TRBJ1-1; the D is unclear. This CDR3 is built from 13 residues. Germline V lookup: CDR1 SNHLY, CDR2 FYNNEI. V dropped 2 bases and J dropped 3 bases, with 7 bases sitting between them. The CDR3 region is CASSELRDTEAFF. CDR3 nucleotides: TGTGCCAGCAGTGAATTGAGGGACACTGAAGCTTTCTTT.

The chain links TRBV24-1 to TRBJ1-2, with D perhaps matching TRBD1 (6 bases). Germline CDR1 reads KGHDR; CDR2 reads SFDVKD. The CDR3 has 14 residues. The germline V and J ends were trimmed by 5 bases and 0 bases, with 9 bases remaining between them. The CDR3 reads CATSAGTPNYGYTF. CDR3 sequence (DNA): TGTGCCACCAGTGCCGGGACACCTAACTATGGCTACACCTTC.

This rearrangement joins TRBV5-1 to TRBJ2-3, with D possibly matching TRBD2 (6 bases). Per germline, CDR1 SGHRS and CDR2 YFSETQ. The CDR3 consists of 16 residues. V was pared by 5 bases and J by 2 bases, with 18 bases between. The CDR3 region has the DNA TGCGCCAGCAGAACTTCGGCGGGCGGGAACACAGATACGCAGTATTTT. As protein: CASRTSAGGNTDTQYF.

The chain has TRBV10-3 and TRBJ1-6, with D perhaps matching TRBD1 (5 bases). CDR3 length equals 15 residues. CDR1 ENHRY and CDR2 SYGVKD come from the germline V gene. V was shortened by 6 bases and J by 4 bases, with 13 bases between the two germline ends. CDR3 in amino acids: CAIRHSGDYNSPLHF. Written as DNA, the CDR3 is TGTGCCATCAGGCACTCGGGGGATTATAATTCACCCCTCCACTTT.

The chain couples TRBV9 to TRBJ2-5; perhaps TRBD1 as D (6 bases). V lost 3 bases and J lost 4, with 10 bases in between. CDR3 size: 13 residues. Germline V CDR1 and CDR2: SGDLS, YYNGEE. CDR3 protein: CASSAQGRETQYF. The CDR3 DNA sequence: TGTGCCAGCAGCGCTCAGGGGAGAGAGACCCAGTACTTC. Variable domain in full (rest from reference TRBV9 and TRBJ2-5): DSGVTQTPKHLITATGQRVTLRCSPRSGDLSVYWYQQSLDQGLQFLIQYYNGEERAKGNILERFSAQQFPDLHSELNLSSLELGDSALYFCASSAQGRETQYFGPGTRLLVL.

The chain has TRBV5-4 and TRBJ1-2; no clear D gene. Germline lookup yields CDR1 SGHNT and CDR2 YYREEE (reference sequence). CDR3 length equals 17 residues. The V and J ends lost 3 bases and 1 base respectively, with 19 bases between them. CDR3 in DNA: TGTGCCAGCAGCTCCCCCGCGGCCCTCCGGGGTAACTATGGCTACACCTTC. Translating gives CASSSPAALRGNYGYTF. The whole variable domain, remainder taken from reference TRBV5-4 and TRBJ1-2, is ETGVTQSPTHLIKTRGQQVTLRCSSQSGHNTVSWYQQALGQGPQFIFQYYREEENGRGNFPPRFSGLQFPNYSSELNVNALELDDSALYLCASSSPAALRGNYGYTFGSGTRLTVV.

The chain is built from TRBV18 and TRBJ1-3; no clear D. The CDR3 length is 16 residues. Trimming left V 5 bases short and J 0 bases short, with 14 bases between. CDR1 KGHSH and CDR2 LQKENI come from the germline V gene. CDR3 protein: CASSSFLEYSGNTIYF. CDR3 nucleotide sequence: TGTGCCAGCTCATCGTTCCTCGAGTACTCTGGAAACACCATATATTTT.

The rearrangement uses TRBV5-4 and TRBJ1-2; 8 bases fit TRBD1. The CDR3 covers 16 residues. Trimming removed 2 bases from V and 4 bases from J; junction bases left unmatched: 10. The germline gives CDR1 SGHNT, CDR2 YYREEE (reference sequence). The CDR3 loop is CASSFKSRGLGYGYTF. The CDR3 DNA sequence: TGTGCCAGCAGCTTTAAGAGCAGGGGGCTTGGCTATGGCTACACCTTC.

The rearrangement joins TRBV7-2 to TRBJ2-7; 9 positions agree with TRBD1. Germline V CDR1 and CDR2: SGHTA, FQGNSA. This CDR3 has 15 residues. After removal of 0 bases from V and 4 bases from J, the junction contained 4 bases not matched to a gene. The chain's CDR3 is CASSLATGGAYEQYF. DNA for the CDR3: TGTGCCAGCAGCTTAGCCACAGGGGGCGCGTACGAGCAGTACTTC.

The V call is TRBV5-6, the J call TRBJ2-7, with TRBD2 as a possible D gene (6 bases). CDR1 is SGHDT and CDR2 is YYEEEE in the germline V gene. V was cut by 6 bases and J by 5 bases, with 15 bases left in between. The CDR3 runs 13 residues. The CDR3 nucleotides read TGTGCCAGCACCGGAGCCGGGAGACACGAGCAGTACTTC. It is translated as CASTGAGRHEQYF.

This clone was observed a single time. The CDR3: CASSLRQGYQETQYF. In DNA, the CDR3 is TGTGCCAGCAGCCTAAGACAGGGGTACCAAGAGACCCAGTACTTC. V is TRBV6-5 and J is TRBJ2-5; 8 bases are a match to TRBD1. The CDR3 loop spans 15 amino acids. Unmatched junction bases numbered 6, after V lost 6 bases and J lost 0 bases. The germline gives CDR1 MNHEY, CDR2 SVGAGI.

This clone was counted a single time. The chain recombines TRBV11-3 with TRBJ2-7; 10 nucleotides match TRBD1. The CDR3 is 14 residues long. J lost 6 bases, V lost 5 bases, and 7 bases had no gene match. Germline V gives CDR1 SGHNT, CDR2 YENEEA. The CDR3 DNA is TGTGCCAGCAGCCGGAGGGGACAGGGGACCGAGCAGTACTTC. Protein: CASSRRGQGTEQYF.